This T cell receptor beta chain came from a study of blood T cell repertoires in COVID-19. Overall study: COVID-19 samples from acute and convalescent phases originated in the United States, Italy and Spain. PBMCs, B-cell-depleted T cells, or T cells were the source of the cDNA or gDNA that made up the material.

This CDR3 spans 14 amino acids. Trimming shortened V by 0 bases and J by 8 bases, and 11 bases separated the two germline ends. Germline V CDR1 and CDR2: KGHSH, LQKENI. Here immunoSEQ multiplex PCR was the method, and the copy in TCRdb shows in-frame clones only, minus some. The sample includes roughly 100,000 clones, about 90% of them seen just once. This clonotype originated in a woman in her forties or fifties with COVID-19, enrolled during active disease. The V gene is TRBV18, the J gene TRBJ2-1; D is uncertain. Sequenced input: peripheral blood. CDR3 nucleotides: TGTGCCAGCTCACCACCTGCTAGATCCCATGAGCAGTTCTTC. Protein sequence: CASSPPARSHEQFF.